Shown below are 29 T cell receptor beta chains from a single sample sequenced in a study of CXCR3-negative and CXCR3-positive naive CD8 T cells. Study-wide points: For CXCR3-positive naive cells, TRB CDR3s were more hydrophobic than those of CXCR3-negative naive cells.

No antigen is known for these receptors. The authors prepared UMI-labeled TRB cDNA libraries by 5' RACE. TCRdb re-called the 5' RACE reads, yielding one record per CDR3 amino acid sequence without DNA. The sample includes approximately 120,000 distinct CDR3 sequences. Specimen: naive CXCR3+ CD8+ T cells from blood. Subset defined: CD45RO-CCR7+CD27+CD95- naive CD8+ T cells expressing CXCR3 (TNR3+). The receptors were sampled from a human donor in good health. Some clones in this sample may be carry-over from other donors' samples.

The chain joins TRBV27 to TRBJ2-7; TCRdb outputs TRBD2, but without DNA this stays unchecked. Germline values: CDR1 MNHEY, CDR2 SMNVEV (reference sequence). The CDR3 loop spans 14 amino acids. The chain's CDR3 is CASSLWLAGGEQYF.

The rearrangement uses TRBV4-3 and TRBJ2-1; the TRBD1 assignment by TCRdb is unverifiable without DNA. The CDR3 runs to 15 residues. The germline V gene encodes CDR1 LGHNA and CDR2 YSLEER. CDR3 protein: CASSQGTGGYNEQFF.

This chain joins TRBV28 and TRBJ1-1. Germline V CDR1 and CDR2: MDHEN, SYDVKM. The CDR3 is 13 residues long. The CDR3 loop reads CASSLRGWDEAFF.

The chain has TRBV29-1 and TRBJ2-7; TCRdb's D gene call, TRBD2, goes unchecked for lack of DNA. The CDR3 totals 16 residues. Germline assignment: CDR1 SQVTM and CDR2 ANQGSEA. The CDR3 spells CSVVFGTSGSPYEQYF.

This chain links TRBV14 with TRBJ1-2. The CDR3 length is 14 residues. The germline CDR1 and CDR2 sequences are SGHDN and FVKESK. The chain's CDR3 is CASSQRLSNYGYTF.

The chain couples TRBV12-3 or TRBV12-4 to TRBJ1-2. The CDR3 is made up of 14 amino acids. The CDR3 region is CASSLALELHGYTF.

The chain links TRBV7-9 to TRBJ2-7; there is no DNA to check the TCRdb D call of TRBD2. The germline CDR1 and CDR2 sequences are SEHNR and FQNEAQ (reference sequence). This CDR3 has 16 residues. The CDR3 sequence: CASSSRTSYFSYEQYF. The full variable domain, in which reference TRBV7-9 and TRBJ2-7 provide the parts outside the CDR3, is DTGVSQNPRHKITKRGQNVTFRCDPISEHNRLYWYRQTLGQGPEFLTYFQNEAQLEKSRLLSDRFSAERPKGSFSTLEIQRTEQGDSAMYLCASSSRTSYFSYEQYFGPGTRLTVT.

The V call is TRBV4-2, the J call TRBJ2-3; checking the TCRdb D call of TRBD2 is not possible without DNA. The CDR3 has 16 residues. Germline V gene lookup returns CDR1 LGHNA and CDR2 YNFKEQ. This chain's CDR3 is CASSQEASGGTDTQYF.

The J gene is TRBJ1-4, the V gene TRBV28. Germline loops: CDR1 MDHEN, CDR2 SYDVKM. The CDR3 is made up of 14 amino acids. CDR3 region: CASSSPTTNEKLFF.

The V call is TRBV9, the J call TRBJ1-2. Germline V gene sequence: CDR1 SGDLS, CDR2 YYNGEE. This CDR3 contains 14 residues. The CDR3 spells CASSVGIKNYGYTF.

J is TRBJ2-3 and V is TRBV13; absent DNA, TCRdb's TRBD2 call cannot be checked. CDR3 size: 17 residues. The germline CDR1 and CDR2 sequences are PRHDT and FYEKMQ (reference sequence). This chain's CDR3 is CASSSAGGPRLEDTQYF.

The genes are TRBV6-5 and TRBJ2-7. CDR1 MNHEY and CDR2 SVGAGI come from the germline V gene. The CDR3 runs to 12 residues. CDR3 amino acids: CASSQDNYEQYF.

The chain combines TRBV12-3 or TRBV12-4 with TRBJ2-5; the D call from TCRdb, TRBD1, cannot be confirmed without DNA. This CDR3 has 14 residues. Here the CDR3 reads CASSPSGGAETQYF.

CDR3 in amino acids: CSVEWGNGYTF. The chain combines TRBV29-1 with TRBJ1-2. The CDR3 has 11 amino acids. CDR1 is SQVTM and CDR2 is ANQGSEA in the germline V gene.

The chain employs TRBV28 and TRBJ2-2; without DNA, the TCRdb call of TRBD2 cannot be checked. Germline-derived CDR1 and CDR2 are MDHEN and SYDVKM. This CDR3 is built from 16 residues. CDR3 protein: CASSLAGGGSTGELFF.

The chain's CDR3 is CASSQGIVGTSTDTQYF. J is TRBJ2-3 and V is TRBV4-1. Germline CDR1 and CDR2: MGHRA and YSYEKL. The CDR3 contains 17 residues.

The CDR3 spells CASRNSALNTEAFF. The chain links TRBV3-1 to TRBJ1-1; TCRdb calls TRBD1, which cannot be checked without DNA. Germline values: CDR1 LGHDT, CDR2 YNNKEL (reference sequence). CDR3 length: 14 residues.

The V and J genes are TRBV29-1 and TRBJ1-2; TCRdb's D call, TRBD1, is unchecked because there is no DNA. This CDR3 has 11 residues. Germline CDR1 SQVTM, CDR2 ANQGSEA. The CDR3 reads CSVPGGGGYTF.

The V gene is TRBV27, the J gene TRBJ2-5; as DNA is missing, the TRBD2 call by TCRdb cannot be tested. CDR3 length: 12 amino acids. Per germline, CDR1 MNHEY and CDR2 SMNVEV (reference sequence). CDR3 sequence: CASSSLAETQYF.

The J gene is TRBJ2-1, the V gene TRBV4-1; TCRdb's D gene call, TRBD1, goes unchecked for lack of DNA. The V gene's germline CDR1 is MGHRA and CDR2 YSYEKL. The CDR3 contains 17 residues. This CDR3 is CASSQEYRGSNYNEQFF.

The V gene is TRBV15, the J gene TRBJ2-7. The CDR3 sequence is 16 residues long. Germline V CDR1 and CDR2: LNHNV, YYDKDF (reference sequence). The CDR3 sequence is CATSRDISTGPYEQYF.

The chain combines TRBV2 with TRBJ1-5; TCRdb proposes TRBD1, but this gene call is untestable without DNA. Per germline, CDR1 SNHLY and CDR2 FYNNEI. This CDR3 comprises 17 residues. CDR3 sequence reads: CASSENLGTGRGQPQHF.

The rearrangement links TRBV5-5 to TRBJ2-1; TCRdb calls TRBD1, which cannot be checked without DNA. From germline, CDR1 is SGHKS and CDR2 YYEKEE (reference sequence). The CDR3 totals 16 residues. CDR3 sequence reads: CASSLRTDPRSNEQFF. The full variable domain, in which reference TRBV5-5 and TRBJ2-1 provide the parts outside the CDR3, is DAGVTQSPTHLIKTRGQQVTLRCSPISGHKSVSWYQQVLGQGPQFIFQYYEKEERGRGNFPDRFSARQFPNYSSELNVNALLLGDSALYLCASSLRTDPRSNEQFFGPGTRLTVL.

This chain connects TRBV7-2 to TRBJ2-1; lacking DNA, the TRBD1 call made by TCRdb goes unchecked. The germline CDR1 and CDR2 sequences are SGHTA and FQGNSA. This CDR3 region has 14 residues. CDR3: CASSPGGEYNEQFF.

The rearrangement links TRBV20-1 to TRBJ2-5; TCRdb outputs TRBD1, but without DNA this stays unchecked. Germline assignment: CDR1 DFQATT and CDR2 SNEGSKA (reference sequence). The CDR3 consists of 16 residues. CDR3 amino acids: CSAREPLDRVQETQYF.

This chain connects TRBV4-1 to TRBJ1-5; as DNA is missing, the TRBD1 call by TCRdb cannot be tested. The CDR3 has 13 amino acids. Germline V gene sequence: CDR1 MGHRA, CDR2 YSYEKL. This CDR3 reads CASSQGGGQPQHF.

This sequence joins TRBV3-1 and TRBJ2-1; the D gene TCRdb calls, TRBD1, cannot be checked with no DNA. CDR3 length: 18 residues. The germline gives CDR1 LGHDT, CDR2 YNNKEL (reference sequence). CDR3 region: CASSQDLTQGARYNEQFF.

The chain employs TRBV19 and TRBJ2-1; TCRdb outputs TRBD2, but without DNA this stays unchecked. In germline, CDR1 is LNHDA, CDR2 SQIVND (reference sequence). The CDR3 runs 14 residues. The CDR3 sequence: CASALAGGPNEQLF.

The chain recombines TRBV6-2 or TRBV6-3 with TRBJ1-1; the TRBD1 assignment by TCRdb is unverifiable without DNA. The CDR3 runs to 12 residues. Per the germline V gene, CDR1 is MNHEY and CDR2 is SVGEGT. The CDR3 loop reads CASRDEGVGAFF.